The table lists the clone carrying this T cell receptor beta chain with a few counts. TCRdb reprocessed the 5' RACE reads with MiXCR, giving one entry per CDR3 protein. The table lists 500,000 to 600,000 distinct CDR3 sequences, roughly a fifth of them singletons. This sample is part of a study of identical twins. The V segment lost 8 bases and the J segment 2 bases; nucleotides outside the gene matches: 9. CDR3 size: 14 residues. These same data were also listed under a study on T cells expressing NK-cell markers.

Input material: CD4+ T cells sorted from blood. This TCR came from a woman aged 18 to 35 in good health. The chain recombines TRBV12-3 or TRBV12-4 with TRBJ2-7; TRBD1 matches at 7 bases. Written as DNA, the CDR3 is TGTGCCAGCGGCAGTAGGGACAGACCCTACGAGCAGTACTTC. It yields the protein CASGSRDRPYEQYF.